These 5 T cell receptor beta chains were all obtained from the same sample, sequenced in a study of T cells after yellow fever vaccination. TCRdb fed the 5' RACE reads into MiXCR, producing one record per CDR3 protein. Among roughly 330,000 distinct CDR3 sequences listed, 3% to 4.5% were seen once. Specimen: PBMCs, collected 5 days after the yellow fever booster vaccination. These TCRs come from a man aged 18 to 29 who received the YFV17D yellow fever vaccine.

The sample holds many counts of this clonotype. The chain combines TRBV28 with TRBJ2-5; D might be TRBD1 (6 bases). V lost 5 bases, J lost 1 base, and 20 bases lay in between. Germline V gene data show CDR1 as MDHEN and CDR2 as SYDVKM. This CDR3 comprises 17 residues. This CDR3 is CASSPQDRTPFQETQYF. Here the CDR3 DNA reads TGTGCCAGCAGTCCACAAGACAGGACTCCCTTCCAAGAGACCCAGTACTTC.

This clonotype has a count of ten or more. The V and J genes are TRBV12-3 or TRBV12-4 and TRBJ2-1; D is perhaps TRBD1 (6 bases). Trimming took off 8 bases at V and 4 bases at J, with 12 bases between the two ends. This CDR3 is built from 13 residues. The CDR3 reads CASEGQGYNEQFF. The CDR3 DNA is TGTGCCAGCGAGGGCCAGGGGTACAATGAGCAGTTCTTC.

Ten or more counts support this clonotype. The CDR3 loop reads CASSLAGPQETQYF. CDR3 nucleotide sequence: TGCGCCAGCAGTCTAGCGGGGCCCCAAGAGACCCAGTACTTC. The V and J genes are TRBV5-1 and TRBJ2-5; 9 bases line up with TRBD2. V was pared by 5 bases and J by 1 base, with 3 bases of the junction left unmatched. From germline, CDR1 is SGHRS and CDR2 YFSETQ. The CDR3 extends over 14 amino acids. The whole variable domain, remainder taken from reference TRBV5-1 and TRBJ2-5, is KAGVTQTPRYLIKTRGQQVTLSCSPISGHRSVSWYQQTPGQGLQFLFEYFSETQRNKGNFPGRFSGRQFSNSRSEMNVSTLELGDSALYLCASSLAGPQETQYFGPGTRLLVL.

This clonotype has more than one count but fewer than ten. The V call is TRBV7-3, the J call TRBJ1-2; 7 bases agree with TRBD1. CDR1 is SGHTA, CDR2 FQGTGA, per germline. The trim removed 1 base at V and 2 bases at J, leaving 4 bases unmatched. The CDR3 has 15 residues. The CDR3 coding sequence is TGTGCCAGCAGCTTAAGGGCAGGGGGAAACTATGGCTACACCTTC. Protein product: CASSLRAGGNYGYTF.

This clonotype was seen ten or more times. This chain links TRBV12-3 or TRBV12-4 with TRBJ1-1, with D possibly matching TRBD1 (5 bases). The CDR3 sequence is 19 residues long. Between the trimmed V and J ends, which lost 1 base and 1 base, there was a span of 22 bases. CDR3 protein: CASSLGPRVSMARNTEAFF. In DNA, the CDR3 is TGTGCCAGCAGTTTAGGCCCCAGGGTGTCTATGGCTCGGAACACTGAAGCTTTCTTT.